This TCR beta chain was sequenced for a study of blood T cell repertoires in COVID-19. From germline, CDR1 is SGHNT and CDR2 YENEEA. Losses at the gene ends were 8 bases for V and 5 bases for J; bases not matched to a gene: 8. This CDR3 is built from 14 residues. Sequenced by immunoSEQ multiplex PCR; TCRdb stores in-frame clones only, minus some. The profile shows about 220,000 clones, about 80% of them singletons. The TCR comes from a woman in her thirties who had recovered from COVID-19. The chain uses TRBV11-3 and TRBJ2-5; 10 bases match TRBD2. The sequencing input was peripheral blood. The CDR3 nucleotides are TGTGCCAGCTCAGCGGGAGGGCCGTTGGAGACCCAGTACTTC. Its translation is CASSAGGPLETQYF.